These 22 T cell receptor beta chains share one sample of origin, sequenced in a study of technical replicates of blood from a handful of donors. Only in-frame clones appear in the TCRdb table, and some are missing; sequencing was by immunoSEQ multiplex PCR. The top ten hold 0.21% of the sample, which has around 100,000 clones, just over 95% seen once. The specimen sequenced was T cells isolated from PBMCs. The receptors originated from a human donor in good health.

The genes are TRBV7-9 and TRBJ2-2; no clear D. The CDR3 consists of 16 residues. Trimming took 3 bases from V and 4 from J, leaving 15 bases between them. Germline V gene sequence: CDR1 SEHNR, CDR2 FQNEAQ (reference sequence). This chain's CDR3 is CASSFRGFYFTGELFF. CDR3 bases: TGTGCCAGCAGCTTTCGAGGATTTTACTTCACCGGGGAGCTGTTTTTT. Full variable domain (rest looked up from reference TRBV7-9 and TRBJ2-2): DTGVSQNPRHKITKRGQNVTFRCDPISEHNRLYWYRQTLGQGPEFLTYFQNEAQLEKSRLLSDRFSAERPKGSFSTLEIQRTEQGDSAMYLCASSFRGFYFTGELFFGEGSRLTVL.

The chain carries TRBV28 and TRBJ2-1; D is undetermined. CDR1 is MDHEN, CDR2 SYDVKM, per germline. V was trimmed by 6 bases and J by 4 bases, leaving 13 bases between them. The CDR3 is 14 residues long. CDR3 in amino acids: CASSAPLTYNEQFF. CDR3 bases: TGTGCCAGCAGCGCTCCCCTTACTTACAATGAGCAGTTCTTC.

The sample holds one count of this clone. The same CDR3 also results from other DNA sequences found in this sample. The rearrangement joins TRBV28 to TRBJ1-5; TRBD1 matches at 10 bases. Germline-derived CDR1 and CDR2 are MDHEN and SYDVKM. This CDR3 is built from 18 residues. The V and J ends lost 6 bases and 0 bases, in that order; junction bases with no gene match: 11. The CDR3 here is CASSLLGTGVYSNQPQHF. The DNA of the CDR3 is TGTGCCAGCAGCCTGTTAGGGACAGGGGTCTATAGCAATCAGCCCCAGCATTTT.

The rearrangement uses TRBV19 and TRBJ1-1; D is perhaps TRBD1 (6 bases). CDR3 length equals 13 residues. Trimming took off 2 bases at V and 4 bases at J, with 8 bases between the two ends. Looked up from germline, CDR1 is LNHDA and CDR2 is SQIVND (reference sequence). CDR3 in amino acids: CASSITGITEAFF. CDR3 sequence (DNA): TGTGCCAGTAGTATAACAGGGATCACTGAAGCTTTCTTT.

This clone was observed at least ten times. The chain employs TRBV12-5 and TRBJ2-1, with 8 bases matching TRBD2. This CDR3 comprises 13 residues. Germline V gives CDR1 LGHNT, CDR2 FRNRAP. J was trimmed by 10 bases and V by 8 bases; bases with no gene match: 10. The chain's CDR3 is CASSAAGVNEQFF. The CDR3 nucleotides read TGTGCTAGTAGTGCAGCGGGAGTGAACGAGCAGTTCTTC.

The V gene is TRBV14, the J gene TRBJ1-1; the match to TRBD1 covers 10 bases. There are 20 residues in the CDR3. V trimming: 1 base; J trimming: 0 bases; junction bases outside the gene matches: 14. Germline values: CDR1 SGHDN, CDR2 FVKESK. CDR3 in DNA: TGTGCCAGCAGCCAAGCTGTGAACCTATGGACAGGGGGTATGAACACTGAAGCTTTCTTT. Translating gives CASSQAVNLWTGGMNTEAFF.

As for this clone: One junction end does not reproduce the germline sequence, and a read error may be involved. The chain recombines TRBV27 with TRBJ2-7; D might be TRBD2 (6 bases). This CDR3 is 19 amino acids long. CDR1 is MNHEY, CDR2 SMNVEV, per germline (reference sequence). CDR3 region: CAGSWRGRGLLFSSYEQYF. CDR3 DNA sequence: TGTGCCGGCAGCTGGCGTGGGCGGGGACTCCTATTCAGCTCCTACGAGCAGTACTTC.

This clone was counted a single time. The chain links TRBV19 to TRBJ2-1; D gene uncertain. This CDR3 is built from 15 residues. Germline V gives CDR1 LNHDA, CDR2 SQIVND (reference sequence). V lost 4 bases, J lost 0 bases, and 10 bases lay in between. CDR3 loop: CASSNTRSSYNEQFF. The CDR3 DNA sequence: TGTGCCAGTAGTAACACAAGGAGCTCCTACAATGAGCAGTTCTTC.

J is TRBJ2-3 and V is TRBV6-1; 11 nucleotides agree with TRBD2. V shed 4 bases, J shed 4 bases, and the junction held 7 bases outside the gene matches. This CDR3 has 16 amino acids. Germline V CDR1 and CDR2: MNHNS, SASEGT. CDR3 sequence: CASSGLLAGAADTQYF. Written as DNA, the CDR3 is TGTGCCAGCAGTGGCTTACTAGCGGGAGCTGCAGATACGCAGTATTTT.

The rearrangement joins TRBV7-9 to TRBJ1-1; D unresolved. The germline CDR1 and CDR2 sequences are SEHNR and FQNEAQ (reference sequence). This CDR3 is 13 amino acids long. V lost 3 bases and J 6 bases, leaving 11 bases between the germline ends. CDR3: CASSLPGVPEAFF. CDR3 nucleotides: TGTGCCAGCAGCTTGCCCGGGGTCCCTGAAGCTTTCTTT.

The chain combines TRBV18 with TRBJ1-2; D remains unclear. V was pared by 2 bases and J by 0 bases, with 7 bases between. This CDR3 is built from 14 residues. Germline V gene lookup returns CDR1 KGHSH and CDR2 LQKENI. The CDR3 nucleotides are TGTGCCAGCTCACCAGTAGATTCTAACTATGGCTACACCTTC. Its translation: CASSPVDSNYGYTF.

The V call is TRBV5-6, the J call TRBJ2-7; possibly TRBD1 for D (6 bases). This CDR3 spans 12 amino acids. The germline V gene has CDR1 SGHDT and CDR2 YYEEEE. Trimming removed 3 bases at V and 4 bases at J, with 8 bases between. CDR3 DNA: TGTGCCAGCAGCTCCGACAGGTACGAGCAGTACTTC. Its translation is CASSSDRYEQYF. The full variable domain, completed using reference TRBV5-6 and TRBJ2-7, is DAGVTQSPTHLIKTRGQQVTLRCSPKSGHDTVSWYQQALGQGPQFIFQYYEEEERQRGNFPDRFSGHQFPNYSSELNVNALLLGDSALYLCASSSDRYEQYFGPGTRLTVT.

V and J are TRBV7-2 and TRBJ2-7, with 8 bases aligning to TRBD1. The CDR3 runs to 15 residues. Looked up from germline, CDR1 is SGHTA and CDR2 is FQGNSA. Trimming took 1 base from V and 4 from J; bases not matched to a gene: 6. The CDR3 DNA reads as TGTGCCAGCAGCTTAGTGGACAGGGCTGATTACGAGCAGTACTTC. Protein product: CASSLVDRADYEQYF. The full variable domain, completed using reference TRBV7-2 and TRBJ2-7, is GAGVSQSPSNKVTEKGKDVELRCDPISGHTALYWYRQSLGQGLEFLIYFQGNSAPDKSGLPSDRFSAERTGGSVSTLTIQRTQQEDSAVYLCASSLVDRADYEQYFGPGTRLTVT.

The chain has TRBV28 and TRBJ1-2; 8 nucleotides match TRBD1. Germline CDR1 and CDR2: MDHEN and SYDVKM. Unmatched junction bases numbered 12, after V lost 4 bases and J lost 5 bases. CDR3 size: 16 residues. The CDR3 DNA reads TGTGCCAGCAGTTCAGCACAGGGGGTTCCGTTTTATGGCTACACCTTC. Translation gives CASSSAQGVPFYGYTF.

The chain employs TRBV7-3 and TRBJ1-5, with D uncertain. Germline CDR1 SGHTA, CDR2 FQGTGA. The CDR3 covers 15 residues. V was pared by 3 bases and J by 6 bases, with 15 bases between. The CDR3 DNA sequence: TGTGCCAGCAGCTTGGCCGGGGATCGAGGTCAGCCCCAGCATTTT. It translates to CASSLAGDRGQPQHF. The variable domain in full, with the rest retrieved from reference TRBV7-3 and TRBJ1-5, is GAGVSQTPSNKVTEKGKYVELRCDPISGHTALYWYRQSLGQGPEFLIYFQGTGAADDSGLPNDRFFAVRPEGSVSTLKIQRTERGDSAVYLCASSLAGDRGQPQHFGDGTRLSIL.

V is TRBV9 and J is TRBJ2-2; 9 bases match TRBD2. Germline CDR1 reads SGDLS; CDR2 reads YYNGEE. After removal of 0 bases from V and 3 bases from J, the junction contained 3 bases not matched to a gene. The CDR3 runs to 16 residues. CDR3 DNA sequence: TGTGCCAGCAGCGTAGCCAGCGGGGGGTACACCGGGGAGCTGTTTTTT. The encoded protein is CASSVASGGYTGELFF.

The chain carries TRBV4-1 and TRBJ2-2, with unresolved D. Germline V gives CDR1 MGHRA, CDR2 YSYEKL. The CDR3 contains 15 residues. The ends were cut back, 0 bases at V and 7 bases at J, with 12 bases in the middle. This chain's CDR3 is CASSQETTHSGELFF. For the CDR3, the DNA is TGCGCCAGCAGCCAAGAAACGACTCATAGCGGGGAGCTGTTTTTT.

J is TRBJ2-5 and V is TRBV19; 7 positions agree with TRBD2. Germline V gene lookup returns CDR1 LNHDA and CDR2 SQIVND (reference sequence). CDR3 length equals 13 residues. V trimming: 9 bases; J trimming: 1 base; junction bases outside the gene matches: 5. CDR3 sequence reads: CASRDYFQETQYF. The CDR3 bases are TGTGCCAGCCGGGACTATTTCCAAGAGACCCAGTACTTC.

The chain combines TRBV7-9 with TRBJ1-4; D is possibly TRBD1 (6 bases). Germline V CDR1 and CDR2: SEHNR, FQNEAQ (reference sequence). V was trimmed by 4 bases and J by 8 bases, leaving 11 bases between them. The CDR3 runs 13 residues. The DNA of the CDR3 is TGTGCCAGCAGCTGGGGGCAGTCGGAAAAACTGTTTTTT. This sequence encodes CASSWGQSEKLFF.

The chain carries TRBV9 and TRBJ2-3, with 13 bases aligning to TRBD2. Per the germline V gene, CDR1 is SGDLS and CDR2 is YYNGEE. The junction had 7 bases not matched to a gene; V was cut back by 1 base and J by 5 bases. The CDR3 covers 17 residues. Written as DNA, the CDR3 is TGTGCCAGCAGCGTAATGGGGACTAGCGGGGAGATAGATACGCAGTATTTT. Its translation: CASSVMGTSGEIDTQYF.

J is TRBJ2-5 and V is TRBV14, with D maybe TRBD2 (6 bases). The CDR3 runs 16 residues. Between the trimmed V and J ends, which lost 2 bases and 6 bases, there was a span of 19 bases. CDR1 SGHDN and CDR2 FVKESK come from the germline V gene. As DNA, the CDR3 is TGTGCCAGCAGCCAACTCTCCGGGACTCTCTTGCAGACCCAGTACTTC. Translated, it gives CASSQLSGTLLQTQYF. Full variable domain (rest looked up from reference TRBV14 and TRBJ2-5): EAGVTQFPSHSVIEKGQTVTLRCDPISGHDNLYWYRRVMGKEIKFLLHFVKESKQDESGMPNNRFLAERTGGTYSTLKVQPAELEDSGVYFCASSQLSGTLLQTQYFGPGTRLLVL.

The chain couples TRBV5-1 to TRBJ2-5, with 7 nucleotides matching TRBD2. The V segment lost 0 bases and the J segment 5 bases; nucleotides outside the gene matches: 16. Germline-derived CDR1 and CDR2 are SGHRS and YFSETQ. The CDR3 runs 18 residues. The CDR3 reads CASSLVSLLAGDSETQYF. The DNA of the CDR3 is TGCGCCAGCAGCTTGGTCTCTTTATTGGCGGGAGATTCGGAGACCCAGTACTTC.